This passage covers 18 T cell receptor beta chains from one sample sequenced in a study of cytomegalovirus exposure and HLA in healthy donors. PCR used 60 Vbeta primers and 13 Jbeta primers. The assay was immunoSEQ multiplex PCR, and TCRdb's table has in-frame clones only and misses some. The sample has about 200,000 clones. Specimen: PBMCs. The source is a boy between 10 and 17 years old in good health and CMV-seronegative.

The chain employs TRBV11-2 and TRBJ2-2, with 9 nucleotides matching TRBD1. Germline V gene sequence: CDR1 SGHAT, CDR2 FQNNGV. The CDR3 contains 16 residues. V shed 0 bases and J 4 bases; nucleotides not matched to a gene: 3. The CDR3 bases are TGTGCCAGCAGCTTAGAGGGACAGGGTATCACCGGGGAGCTGTTTTTT. Its translation: CASSLEGQGITGELFF.

The chain links TRBV7-8 to TRBJ1-3; possibly TRBD1 for D (5 bases). CDR1 is SGHVS, CDR2 FQNEAQ, per germline. This CDR3 comprises 13 residues. The ends were cut back, 1 base at V and 9 bases at J, with 10 bases in the middle. As DNA, the CDR3 is TGTGCCAGCAGCTTAGTCAGGGACTCCACCATATATTTT. This gives the protein CASSLVRDSTIYF.

J is TRBJ2-2 and V is TRBV7-3; TRBD1 agrees at 7 bases. V dropped 5 bases and J dropped 1; count of bases not matched to a gene: 4. CDR3 length: 15 amino acids. Germline lookup yields CDR1 SGHTA and CDR2 FQGTGA. The chain's CDR3 is CASSPRTGNTGELFF. The DNA of the CDR3 is TGTGCCAGCAGCCCCAGGACAGGGAACACCGGGGAGCTGTTTTTT.

This chain joins TRBV11-3 and TRBJ2-1, with 8 bases aligning to TRBD1. CDR1 and CDR2 (germline): SGHNT, YENEEA. Trimming at V came to 1 base and at J to 3 bases, leaving 2 bases not matched to a gene. This CDR3 has 15 residues. The CDR3 spells CASSLGGQGYNEQFF. The CDR3, as DNA: TGTGCCAGCAGCTTAGGTGGACAGGGCTACAATGAGCAGTTCTTC.

This chain joins TRBV18 and TRBJ1-3; D ambiguous. The CDR3 totals 14 residues. From germline, CDR1 is KGHSH and CDR2 LQKENI. Trimming removed 3 bases at V and 0 bases at J, with 6 bases between. The CDR3, as DNA: TGTGCCAGCTCACCTCAGGTCTCTGGAAACACCATATATTTT. Translating gives CASSPQVSGNTIYF.

The CDR3 DNA sequence: TGCGCCAGCAAGATCGACAGTAGCCCGTCCTACGAGCAGTACTTC. This sequence encodes CASKIDSSPSYEQYF. This sequence joins TRBV4-1 and TRBJ2-7, with D maybe TRBD1 (5 bases). CDR1 is MGHRA and CDR2 is YSYEKL in the germline V gene. The CDR3 consists of 15 residues. V shed 7 bases and J shed 1 base, with 17 bases lying between them.

This rearrangement joins TRBV30 to TRBJ1-1, with TRBD1 matching over 7 bases. Trimming at V came to 2 bases and at J to 5 bases, leaving 11 bases not matched to a gene. The CDR3 consists of 15 residues. In germline, CDR1 is GTSNPN, CDR2 SVGIG (reference sequence). CDR3 residues: CAWSSSYRGSTEAFF. As DNA, the CDR3 is TGTGCCTGGAGTTCCTCCTACAGGGGAAGTACTGAAGCTTTCTTT.

The J gene is TRBJ1-2, the V gene TRBV9; the D is unclear. V lost 0 bases and J lost 6, with 9 bases in between. From germline, CDR1 is SGDLS and CDR2 YYNGEE. This CDR3 region has 13 residues. The CDR3: CASSVGEIDGYTF. DNA for the CDR3: TGTGCCAGCAGCGTAGGCGAGATTGATGGCTACACCTTC.

The rearrangement joins TRBV19 to TRBJ1-4; perhaps TRBD1 as D (5 bases). Trimming took 9 bases from V and 1 from J, leaving 12 bases between them. Germline loops: CDR1 LNHDA, CDR2 SQIVND (reference sequence). The CDR3 has 14 residues. DNA for the CDR3: TGTGCCAGCGGATCAGGGCTAACTAATGAAAAACTGTTTTTT. Protein sequence: CASGSGLTNEKLFF.

The chain is built from TRBV10-3 and TRBJ2-7; D possibly corresponds to TRBD1 (6 bases). This CDR3 is 16 amino acids long. V lost 3 bases and J 0 bases, leaving 15 bases between the germline ends. Germline assignment: CDR1 ENHRY and CDR2 SYGVKD. The CDR3 loop is CAISDGVGTSSYEQYF. For the CDR3, the DNA is TGTGCCATCAGTGATGGGGTCGGGACAAGCTCCTACGAGCAGTACTTC.

This CDR3 is CASTRGRGTSDGYTF. The CDR3 DNA follows: TGTGCCAGCACAAGGGGACGGGGGACTAGCGACGGCTACACCTTC. This rearrangement joins TRBV6-1 to TRBJ1-2, with D perhaps TRBD1 (5 bases). The CDR3 spans 15 residues. Trimming pared 7 bases from V and 8 bases from J, leaving 23 bases between. Germline CDR1 is MNHNS and CDR2 is SASEGT.

DNA for the CDR3: TGCGCCAGCAGCTTGGGGGGGACAAGACCCTACGAGCAGTACTTC. This translates into CASSLGGTRPYEQYF. The rearrangement joins TRBV5-1 to TRBJ2-5, with D possibly being TRBD1 (6 bases). TRBJ2-7 explains the end of the DNA better; the J call may be wrong. The CDR3 has 15 residues. Germline CDR1 is SGHRS and CDR2 is YFSETQ.

The chain carries TRBV5-4 and TRBJ2-7, with 8 bases aligning to TRBD1. The CDR3 extends over 15 amino acids. Germline CDR1 reads SGHNT; CDR2 reads YYREEE (reference sequence). Losses at the gene ends were 3 bases for V and 3 bases for J; bases not matched to a gene: 8. The CDR3 DNA reads as TGTGCCAGCAGCTCCGGGACAGGCCTTTTCTACGAGCAGTACTTC. Encoded protein: CASSSGTGLFYEQYF.

The chain uses TRBV7-2 and TRBJ2-1; TRBD2 aligns across 11 bases. The length of the CDR3 is 14 residues. Germline V lookup: CDR1 SGHTA, CDR2 FQGNSA. Unmatched junction bases numbered 1, after V lost 3 bases and J lost 6 bases. In DNA, the CDR3 is TGTGCCAGCAGCTTTAGCGGGGGGGCCAATGAGCAGTTCTTC. It specifies CASSFSGGANEQFF.

The V call is TRBV28, the J call TRBJ1-1; 8 bases are shared with TRBD1. Germline-derived CDR1 and CDR2 are MDHEN and SYDVKM. The CDR3 covers 14 residues. V was pared by 4 bases and J by 4 bases, with 5 bases of the junction left unmatched. The CDR3 region is CASSWTGSSTEAFF. The CDR3, as DNA: TGTGCCAGCAGTTGGACAGGGTCAAGCACTGAAGCTTTCTTT.

The V gene is TRBV15, the J gene TRBJ2-5; D is perhaps TRBD1 (6 bases). From germline, CDR1 is LNHNV and CDR2 YYDKDF (reference sequence). CDR3 size: 13 residues. The germline V and J ends were trimmed by 5 bases and 3 bases, with 10 bases remaining between them. The DNA of the CDR3 is TGTGCCACCAGCGACAGGCACAAAGAGACCCAGTACTTC. This sequence encodes CATSDRHKETQYF.

The CDR3 nucleotides read TGCGCCAGCAGCATCGGACAGGGTGGAACCCCCGAGCAGTACTTC. Its translation: CASSIGQGGTPEQYF. The chain links TRBV5-1 to TRBJ2-7; 8 nucleotides match TRBD1. Germline-derived CDR1 and CDR2 are SGHRS and YFSETQ. V gave up 4 bases and J gave up 6 bases; unmatched junction bases: 12. This CDR3 spans 15 amino acids. The variable domain in full, with the rest retrieved from reference TRBV5-1 and TRBJ2-7, is KAGVTQTPRYLIKTRGQQVTLSCSPISGHRSVSWYQQTPGQGLQFLFEYFSETQRNKGNFPGRFSGRQFSNSRSEMNVSTLELGDSALYLCASSIGQGGTPEQYFGPGTRLTVT.

The J gene is TRBJ1-3, the V gene TRBV11-2; no firm D call. V was clipped by 1 base and J by 0 bases, with 7 bases between them. CDR1 is SGHAT, CDR2 FQNNGV, per germline. This CDR3 region has 15 residues. This CDR3 reads CASSLGRSSGNTIYF. CDR3 nucleotides: TGTGCCAGCAGCTTAGGTAGATCCTCTGGAAACACCATATATTTT.